This T cell receptor beta chain derives from a study of cytomegalovirus exposure and HLA in healthy donors. PCR involved 60 Vbeta and 13 Jbeta primers. Produced via immunoSEQ multiplex PCR; TCRdb's table is partial and in-frame only. Of roughly 140,000 clones listed, over 60% are singletons. This clone was seen only once. Its antigen is as yet unknown. The length of the CDR3 is 15 residues. Germline V gives CDR1 MNHEY, CDR2 SVGAGI. The ends lost 6 bases at V and 7 bases at J; junction bases unmatched: 13. Study results and caveats: As was reported, the classifier diagnosed cytomegalovirus status with high specificity and sensitivity. As immune exposure information, only CMV serostatus was available. The study found most TCR sequences rare, yet found some public TCRs in many donors. About 90% or about 30% of the time was how often most TCR beta V segments were productive, according to an earlier analysis.

The clonotype was recovered from a middle-aged man in good health and CMV-seronegative. The sequencing input was PBMCs. The rearrangement uses TRBV6-5 and TRBJ2-7, with 9 bases that match TRBD1. This CDR3 is CASRPTGGEFREQYF. The DNA of the CDR3 is TGTGCCAGCAGGCCTACAGGGGGCGAATTTAGGGAGCAGTACTTC.